This T cell receptor (beta chain) is from a study of CD8+CD57+ T cells in acquired aplastic anemia. Germline lookup yields CDR1 SGHAT and CDR2 FQNNGV. CDR3 size: 15 residues. With 7 bases clipped from V and 6 bases from J, the junction kept 13 bases outside the gene matches. Genomic DNA provided the template from which TCR beta VDJ and CDR3 profiles were obtained. TCRdb re-called the reads through MiXCR, storing one row per CDR3 protein. Seen here are 400,000 to 450,000 distinct CDR3 sequences, roughly 64% observed once, and the top ten hold 4%. The TCR comes from a human donor in good health, serving as a control. The specimen sequenced was sorted CD4+, CD8+, or CD8+CD57+ T cells (not recorded which) from PBMCs. The chain has TRBV11-2 and TRBJ2-3, with TRBD1 matching 7 bases. The CDR3 here is CASTRQGMIRDTQYF. CDR3 coding DNA: TGTGCCAGCACCCGACAGGGCATGATCAGGGATACGCAGTATTTT.